A selection of T cell receptor beta chains follows, all from one sample in a study of blood T cell repertoires in COVID-19. The assay was immunoSEQ multiplex PCR, and TCRdb's table has in-frame clones only and misses some. The table has roughly 200,000 clones, 81% seen once; the top ten hold about 8%. The material sequenced was peripheral blood. The receptors were gathered from a woman older than 75 with acute or convalescent COVID-19. Both conserved end residues are part of each CDR3. The order of the fields is D gene, J gene, clone size, V gene, CDR3 DNA, CDR3 protein. A D gene is named only where the DNA matches it firmly. A clone size is listed for some rows: how often the clone was seen (once, few, many), or a class if it is expanded.

d_gene: -
j_gene: TRBJ1-2
abundance: -
v_gene: TRBV7-8
CDR3nt: TGTGCCAGCAGCCGGGGCGGGGGTGGCTACACCTTC
CDR3aa: CASSRGGGGYTF

d_gene: TRBD2
j_gene: TRBJ2-7
abundance: -
v_gene: TRBV3-1/TRBV3-2
CDR3nt: TGTGCCAGCAGCCCCTCGGGGGGGCCCTACGAGCAGTACTTC
CDR3aa: CASSPSGGPYEQYF

d_gene: TRBD2
j_gene: TRBJ2-5
abundance: -
v_gene: TRBV6-5
CDR3nt: TGTGCCAGCAATACACTAGCGGGGGGGCAAGAGACCCAGTACTTC
CDR3aa: CASNTLAGGQETQYF

d_gene: -
j_gene: TRBJ2-5
abundance: -
v_gene: TRBV5-1
CDR3nt: TGCGCCAGCTTCCCCGGGGTTGGGCAAGAGACCCAGTACTTC
CDR3aa: CASFPGVGQETQYF

d_gene: TRBD1
j_gene: TRBJ1-6
abundance: -
v_gene: TRBV5-1
CDR3nt: TGCGCCAGCAGCTTGGTGACAGGGTCAATGTATAATTCACCCCTCCACTTT
CDR3aa: CASSLVTGSMYNSPLHF

d_gene: TRBD1
j_gene: TRBJ1-1
abundance: -
v_gene: TRBV13
CDR3nt: TGTGCCAGCAGCTTAATCAAGCAGGGGGGCCACACTGAAGCTTTCTTT
CDR3aa: CASSLIKQGGHTEAFF

d_gene: -
j_gene: TRBJ2-1
abundance: -
v_gene: TRBV27
CDR3nt: TGTGCCAGCAGTTTTGAGGGGGGGCGACTCTACAATGAGCAGTTCTTC
CDR3aa: CASSFEGGRLYNEQFF

d_gene: TRBD2
j_gene: TRBJ2-1
abundance: medium-sized
v_gene: TRBV15
CDR3nt: TGTGCCACCAGCAGAGAAACGGGGGGAAGAAATGAGCAGTTCTTC
CDR3aa: CATSRETGGRNEQFF

d_gene: -
j_gene: TRBJ1-4
abundance: -
v_gene: TRBV28
CDR3nt: TGTGCCAGCAGTTCCCTCAGAAACGTTAATGAAAAACTGTTTTTT
CDR3aa: CASSSLRNVNEKLFF

d_gene: TRBD1
j_gene: TRBJ2-5
abundance: -
v_gene: TRBV19
CDR3nt: TGTGCCAGTACTAAGGACAGGGGGCGGGGAGAGACCCAGTACTTC
CDR3aa: CASTKDRGRGETQYF

d_gene: -
j_gene: TRBJ1-2
abundance: -
v_gene: TRBV3-1/TRBV3-2
CDR3nt: TGTGCCAGCAGCCAAGGGCTCGGGGGCTACACCTTC
CDR3aa: CASSQGLGGYTF

d_gene: -
j_gene: TRBJ1-1
abundance: once
v_gene: TRBV27
CDR3nt: TGTGCCAGCAGGGGGCGGGGGGGGACGGACACTGAAGCTTTCTTT
CDR3aa: CASRGRGGTDTEAFF

d_gene: TRBD1
j_gene: TRBJ2-7
abundance: -
v_gene: TRBV7-2
CDR3nt: TGTGCCAGCAGCTTAGCGGGGGACAGCATCTCCTACGAGCAGTACTTC
CDR3aa: CASSLAGDSISYEQYF

d_gene: -
j_gene: TRBJ2-3
abundance: -
v_gene: TRBV6-2/TRBV6-3
CDR3nt: TGTGCCAGCAGTTACTCGGGCCTCATTGCGTATTTT
CDR3aa: CASSYSGLIAYF

d_gene: -
j_gene: TRBJ1-2
abundance: -
v_gene: TRBV3-1/TRBV3-2
CDR3nt: TGTGCCAGCAGCCAAGATTCAAGAGGGGGCTACACCTTC
CDR3aa: CASSQDSRGGYTF

d_gene: TRBD1
j_gene: TRBJ2-5
abundance: -
v_gene: TRBV18
CDR3nt: TGTGCCAGCTCACCAGGTGCAGGGGGATTACAGACCCAGTACTTC
CDR3aa: CASSPGAGGLQTQYF

d_gene: TRBD2
j_gene: TRBJ2-1
abundance: -
v_gene: TRBV6-1
CDR3nt: TGTGCCAGCAGTGATCTAGCGGGAATCAATGAGCAGTTCTTC
CDR3aa: CASSDLAGINEQFF

d_gene: TRBD1
j_gene: TRBJ1-2
abundance: few
v_gene: TRBV18
CDR3nt: TGTGCCAGCTCACCAGAACGGGACAGGGGGCTTCAAGGCTACACCTTC
CDR3aa: CASSPERDRGLQGYTF

d_gene: TRBD1
j_gene: TRBJ1-5
abundance: -
v_gene: TRBV4-1
CDR3nt: TGCGCCAGCAGTCCCGCTCCAGGGGGTAGCAATCAGCCCCAGCATTTT
CDR3aa: CASSPAPGGSNQPQHF

d_gene: -
j_gene: TRBJ1-2
abundance: -
v_gene: TRBV30
CDR3nt: TGTGCCTGGAGTGTACAGCAGGTAGGCGGCTACACCTTC
CDR3aa: CAWSVQQVGGYTF

d_gene: TRBD2
j_gene: TRBJ2-5
abundance: once
v_gene: TRBV7-9
CDR3nt: TGTGCCAGCAGCCCGACTAGCGGGAAGCAAGAGACCCAGTACTTC
CDR3aa: CASSPTSGKQETQYF

d_gene: TRBD1
j_gene: TRBJ1-1
abundance: -
v_gene: TRBV2
CDR3nt: TGTGCCAGCAAATCCGGGACAGCTCCCTTGAACACTGAAGCTTTCTTT
CDR3aa: CASKSGTAPLNTEAFF